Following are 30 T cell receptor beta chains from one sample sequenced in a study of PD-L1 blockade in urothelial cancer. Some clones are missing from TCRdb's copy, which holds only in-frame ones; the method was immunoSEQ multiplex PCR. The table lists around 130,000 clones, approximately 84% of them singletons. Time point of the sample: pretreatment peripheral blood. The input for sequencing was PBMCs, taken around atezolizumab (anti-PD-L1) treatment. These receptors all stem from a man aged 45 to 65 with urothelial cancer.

In nucleotides, the CDR3 is TGTGCCACCAGCACCAGTGGGAGTTACCGATACAATGAGCAGTTCTTC. Translation gives CATSTSGSYRYNEQFF. The rearrangement uses TRBV15 and TRBJ2-1; D might be TRBD2 (5 bases). CDR1 LNHNV and CDR2 YYDKDF come from the germline V gene (reference sequence). The CDR3 extends over 16 amino acids. V dropped 4 bases and J dropped 4 bases, with 17 bases sitting between them.

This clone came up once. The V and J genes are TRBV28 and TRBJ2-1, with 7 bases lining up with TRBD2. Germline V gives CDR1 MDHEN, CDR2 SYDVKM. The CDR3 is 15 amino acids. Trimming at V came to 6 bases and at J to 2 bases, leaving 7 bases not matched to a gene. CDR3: CASRPVGLAYNEQFF. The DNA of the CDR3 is TGTGCCAGCAGGCCCGTAGGACTAGCCTACAATGAGCAGTTCTTC. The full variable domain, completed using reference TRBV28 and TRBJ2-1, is DVKVTQSSRYLVKRTGEKVFLECVQDMDHENMFWYRQDPGLGLRLIYFSYDVKMKEKGDIPEGYSVSREKKERFSLILESASTNQTSMYLCASRPVGLAYNEQFFGPGTRLTVL.

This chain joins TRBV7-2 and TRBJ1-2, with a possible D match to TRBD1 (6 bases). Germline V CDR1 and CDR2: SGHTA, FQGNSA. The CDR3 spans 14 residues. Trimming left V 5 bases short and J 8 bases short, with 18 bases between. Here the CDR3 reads CASSTGTSEKGYTF. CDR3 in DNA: TGTGCCAGCAGCACAGGGACATCGGAAAAAGGCTACACCTTC.

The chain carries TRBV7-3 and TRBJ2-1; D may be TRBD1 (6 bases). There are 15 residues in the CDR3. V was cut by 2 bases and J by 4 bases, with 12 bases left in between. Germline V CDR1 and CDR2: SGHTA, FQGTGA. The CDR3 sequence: CASSLQGMVYNEQFF. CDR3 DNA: TGTGCCAGCAGCTTACAGGGGATGGTGTACAATGAGCAGTTCTTC.

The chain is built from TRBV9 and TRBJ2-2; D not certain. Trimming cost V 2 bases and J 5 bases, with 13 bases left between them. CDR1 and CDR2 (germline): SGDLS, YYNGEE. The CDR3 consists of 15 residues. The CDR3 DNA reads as TGTGCCAGCAGCGTGACGCCGGGTCCGACCGGGGAGCTGTTTTTT. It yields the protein CASSVTPGPTGELFF. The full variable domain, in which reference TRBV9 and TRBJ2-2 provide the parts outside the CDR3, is DSGVTQTPKHLITATGQRVTLRCSPRSGDLSVYWYQQSLDQGLQFLIQYYNGEERAKGNILERFSAQQFPDLHSELNLSSLELGDSALYFCASSVTPGPTGELFFGEGSRLTVL.

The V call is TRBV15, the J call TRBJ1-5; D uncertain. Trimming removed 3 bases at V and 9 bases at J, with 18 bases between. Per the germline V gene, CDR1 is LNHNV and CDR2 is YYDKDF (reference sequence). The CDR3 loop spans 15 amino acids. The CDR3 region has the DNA TGTGCCACCAGCAGGGAGATCCACGGGGAACGGCCCCAGCATTTT. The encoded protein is CATSREIHGERPQHF.

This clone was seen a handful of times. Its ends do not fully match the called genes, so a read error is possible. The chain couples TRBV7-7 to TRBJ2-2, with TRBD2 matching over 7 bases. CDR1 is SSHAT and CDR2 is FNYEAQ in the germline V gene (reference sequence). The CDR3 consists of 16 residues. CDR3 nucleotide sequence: TGTGCTAGCAGCTTAGCGGGCTCTGGTAACACCGGGGAGCTGTTTTTT. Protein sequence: CASSLAGSGNTGELFF.

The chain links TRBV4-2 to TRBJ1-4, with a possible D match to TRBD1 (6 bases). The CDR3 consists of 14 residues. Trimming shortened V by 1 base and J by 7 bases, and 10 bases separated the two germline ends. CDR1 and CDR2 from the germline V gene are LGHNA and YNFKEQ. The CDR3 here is CASSQGQATEKLFF. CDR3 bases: TGTGCCAGCAGCCAAGGACAGGCCACTGAAAAACTGTTTTTT.

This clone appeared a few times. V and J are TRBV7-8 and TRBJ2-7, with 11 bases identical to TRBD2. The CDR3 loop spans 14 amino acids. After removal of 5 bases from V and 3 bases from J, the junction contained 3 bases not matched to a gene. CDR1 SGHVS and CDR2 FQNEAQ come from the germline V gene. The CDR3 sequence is CASSLSGRGYEQYF. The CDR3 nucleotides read TGTGCCAGCAGCCTTAGCGGGAGGGGCTACGAGCAGTACTTC.

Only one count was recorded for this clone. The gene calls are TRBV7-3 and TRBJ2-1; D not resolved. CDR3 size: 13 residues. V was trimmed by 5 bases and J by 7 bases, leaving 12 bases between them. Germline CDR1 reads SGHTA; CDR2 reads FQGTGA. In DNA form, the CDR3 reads TGTGCCAGCAGCCGCCCCCAGGAAAATGAGCAGTTCTTC. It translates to CASSRPQENEQFF.

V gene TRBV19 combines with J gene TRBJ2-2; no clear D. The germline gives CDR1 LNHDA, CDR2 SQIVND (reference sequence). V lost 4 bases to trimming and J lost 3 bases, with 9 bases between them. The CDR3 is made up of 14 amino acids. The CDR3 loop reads CASSRVGDTGELFF. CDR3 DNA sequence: TGTGCCAGTAGTAGGGTAGGAGACACCGGGGAGCTGTTTTTT. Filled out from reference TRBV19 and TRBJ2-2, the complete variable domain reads DGGITQSPKYLFRKEGQNVTLSCEQNLNHDAMYWYRQDPGQGLRLIYYSQIVNDFQKGDIAEGYSVSREKKESFPLTVTSAQKNPTAFYLCASSRVGDTGELFFGEGSRLTVL.

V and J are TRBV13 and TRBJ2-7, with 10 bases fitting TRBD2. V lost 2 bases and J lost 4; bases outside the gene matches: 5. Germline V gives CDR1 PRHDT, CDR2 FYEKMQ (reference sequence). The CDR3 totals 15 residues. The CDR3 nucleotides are TGTGCCAGCAGCTTAACAGCGGGAGGGAGGTACGAGCAGTACTTC. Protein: CASSLTAGGRYEQYF.

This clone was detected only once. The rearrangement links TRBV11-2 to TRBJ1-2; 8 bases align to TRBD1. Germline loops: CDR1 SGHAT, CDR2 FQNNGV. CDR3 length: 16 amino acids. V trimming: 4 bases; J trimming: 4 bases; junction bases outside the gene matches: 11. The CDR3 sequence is CASSSRQGWTFYGYTF. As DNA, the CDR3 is TGTGCCAGCAGCTCGCGACAGGGGTGGACTTTCTATGGCTACACCTTC.

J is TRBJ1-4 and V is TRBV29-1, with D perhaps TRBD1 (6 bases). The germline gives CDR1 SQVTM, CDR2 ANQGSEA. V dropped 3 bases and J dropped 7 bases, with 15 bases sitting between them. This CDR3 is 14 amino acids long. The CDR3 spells CSVDRGGASEKLFF. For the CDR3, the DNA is TGCAGCGTTGACAGGGGAGGGGCGAGTGAAAAACTGTTTTTT. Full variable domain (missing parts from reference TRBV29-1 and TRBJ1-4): SAVISQKPSRDICQRGTSLTIQCQVDSQVTMMFWYRQQPGQSLTLIATANQGSEATYESGFVIDKFPISRPNLTFSTLTVSNMSPEDSSIYLCSVDRGGASEKLFFGSGTQLSVL.

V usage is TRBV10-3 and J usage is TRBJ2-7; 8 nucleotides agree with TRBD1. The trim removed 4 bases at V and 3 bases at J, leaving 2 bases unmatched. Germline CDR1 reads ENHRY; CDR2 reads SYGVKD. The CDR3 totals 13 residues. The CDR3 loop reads CAISAGQGYEQYF. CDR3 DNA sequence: TGTGCCATCAGTGCCGGACAGGGCTACGAGCAGTACTTC.

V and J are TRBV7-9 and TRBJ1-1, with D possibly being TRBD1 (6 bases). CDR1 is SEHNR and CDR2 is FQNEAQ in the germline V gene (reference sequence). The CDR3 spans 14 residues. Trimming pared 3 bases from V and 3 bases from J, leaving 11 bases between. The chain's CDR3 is CASSLNREHTEAFF. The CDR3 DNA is TGTGCCAGCAGCTTGAACAGGGAACACACTGAAGCTTTCTTT.

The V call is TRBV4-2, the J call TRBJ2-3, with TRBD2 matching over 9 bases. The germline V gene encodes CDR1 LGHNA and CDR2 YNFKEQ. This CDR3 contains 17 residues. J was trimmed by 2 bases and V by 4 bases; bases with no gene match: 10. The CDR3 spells CASSPRLAEYLTDTQYF. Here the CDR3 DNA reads TGTGCCAGCAGCCCCCGACTAGCGGAGTACCTCACAGATACGCAGTATTTT.

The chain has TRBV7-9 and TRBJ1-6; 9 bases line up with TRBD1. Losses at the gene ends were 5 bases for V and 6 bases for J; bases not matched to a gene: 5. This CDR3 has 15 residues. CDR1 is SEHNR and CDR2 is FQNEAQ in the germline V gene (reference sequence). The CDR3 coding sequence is TGTGCCAGCAGCAGCTCGACAGGGGGTAATTCACCCCTCCACTTT. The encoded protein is CASSSSTGGNSPLHF.

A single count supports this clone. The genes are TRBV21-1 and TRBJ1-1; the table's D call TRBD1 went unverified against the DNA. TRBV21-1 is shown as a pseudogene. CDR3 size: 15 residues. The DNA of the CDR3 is TGTGCCAGCACCTTCGACACGAATTCTCGCACTGAAGCTTTCTTT. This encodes CASTFDTNSRTEAFF.

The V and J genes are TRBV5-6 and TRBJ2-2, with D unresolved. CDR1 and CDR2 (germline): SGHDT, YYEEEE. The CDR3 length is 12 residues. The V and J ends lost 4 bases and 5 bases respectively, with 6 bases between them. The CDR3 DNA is TGTGCCAGCAGCCGAACAACCGGGGAGCTGTTTTTT. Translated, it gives CASSRTTGELFF.

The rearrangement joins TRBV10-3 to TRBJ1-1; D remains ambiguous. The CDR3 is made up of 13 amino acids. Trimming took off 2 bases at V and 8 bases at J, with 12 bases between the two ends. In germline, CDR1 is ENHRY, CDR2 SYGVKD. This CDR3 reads CAISEKVRGEAFF. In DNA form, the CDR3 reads TGTGCCATCAGTGAGAAGGTACGAGGGGAAGCTTTCTTT.

CDR3 coding DNA: TGCGCCAGCAGCTCGGGGTCGGGGGGCGGAGAGCAGTACTTC. Amino acid sequence: CASSSGSGGGEQYF. V is TRBV5-1 and J is TRBJ2-7, with a weak D call TRBD2 (7 bases). CDR1 and CDR2 (germline): SGHRS, YFSETQ. The CDR3 covers 14 residues. Trimming cost V 3 bases and J 7 bases, with 17 bases left between them.

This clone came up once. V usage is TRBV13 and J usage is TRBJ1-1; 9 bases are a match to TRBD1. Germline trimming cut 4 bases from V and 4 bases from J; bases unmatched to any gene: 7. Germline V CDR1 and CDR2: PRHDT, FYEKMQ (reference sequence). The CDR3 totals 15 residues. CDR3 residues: CASSSDRGIGTEAFF. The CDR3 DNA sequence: TGTGCCAGCAGCTCAGACAGGGGGATTGGCACTGAAGCTTTCTTT.

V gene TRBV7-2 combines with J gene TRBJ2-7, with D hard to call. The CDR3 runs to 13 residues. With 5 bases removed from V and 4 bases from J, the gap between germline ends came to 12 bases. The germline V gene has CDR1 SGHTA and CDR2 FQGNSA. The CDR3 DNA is TGTGCCAGCAGCCTGGATAGGAGATACGAGCAGTACTTC. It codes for CASSLDRRYEQYF.

The CDR3 protein is CASSASGRGNTGELFF. The CDR3, as DNA: TGTGCCAGCAGCGCTAGCGGGAGAGGTAACACCGGGGAGCTGTTTTTT. The chain employs TRBV9 and TRBJ2-2; 10 positions match TRBD2. V lost 3 bases and J lost 2; bases outside the gene matches: 4. The CDR3 is 16 amino acids. The V gene's germline CDR1 is SGDLS and CDR2 YYNGEE.

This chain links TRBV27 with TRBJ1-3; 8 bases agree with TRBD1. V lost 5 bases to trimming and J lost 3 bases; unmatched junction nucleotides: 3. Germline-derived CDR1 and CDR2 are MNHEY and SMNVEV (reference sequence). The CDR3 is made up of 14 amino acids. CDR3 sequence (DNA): TGTGCCAGCAGTCCCGGGACAGGTGGAAACACCATATATTTT. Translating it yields CASSPGTGGNTIYF.

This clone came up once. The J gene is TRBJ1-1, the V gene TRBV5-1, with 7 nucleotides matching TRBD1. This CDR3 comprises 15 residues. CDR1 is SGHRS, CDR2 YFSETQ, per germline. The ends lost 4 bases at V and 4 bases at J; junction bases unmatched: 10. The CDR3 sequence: CASSLIPGQITEAFF. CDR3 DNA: TGCGCCAGCAGCCTAATACCGGGACAGATCACTGAAGCTTTCTTT.

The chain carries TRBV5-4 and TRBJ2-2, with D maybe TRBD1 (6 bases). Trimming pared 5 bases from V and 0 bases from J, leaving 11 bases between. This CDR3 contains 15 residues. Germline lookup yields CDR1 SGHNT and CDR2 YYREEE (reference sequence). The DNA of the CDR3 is TGTGCCAGCAGGGCGACAGGCCCGAACACCGGGGAGCTGTTTTTT. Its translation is CASRATGPNTGELFF. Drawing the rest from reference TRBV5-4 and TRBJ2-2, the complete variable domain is ETGVTQSPTHLIKTRGQQVTLRCSSQSGHNTVSWYQQALGQGPQFIFQYYREEENGRGNFPPRFSGLQFPNYSSELNVNALELDDSALYLCASRATGPNTGELFFGEGSRLTVL.

In DNA, the CDR3 is TGTGCCAGCAGCCAATTTACAGATACCACAGATACGCAGTATTTT. Protein: CASSQFTDTTDTQYF. V usage is TRBV16 and J usage is TRBJ2-3; D not certain. The CDR3 covers 15 residues. Germline V CDR1 and CDR2: KGHSY, FQNENV. Between the trimmed V and J ends, which lost 1 base and 2 bases, there was a span of 10 bases.

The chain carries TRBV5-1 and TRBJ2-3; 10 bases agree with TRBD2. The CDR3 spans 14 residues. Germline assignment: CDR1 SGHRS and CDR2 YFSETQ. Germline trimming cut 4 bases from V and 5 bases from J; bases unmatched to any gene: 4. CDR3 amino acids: CASSASGRVDTQYF. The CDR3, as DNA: TGCGCCAGCAGCGCAAGCGGGAGGGTAGATACGCAGTATTTT.